This T cell receptor beta chain derives from a study of control samples from healthy donors and cancer patients. Method: immunoSEQ multiplex PCR; TCRdb's copy keeps in-frame clones and lacks some. The table records some 56,000 clones, 85% to 95% of them present only once. CDR3 size: 15 residues. The junction had 5 bases not matched to a gene; V was cut back by 4 bases and J by 3 bases. Looked up from germline, CDR1 is SEHNR and CDR2 is FQNEAQ (reference sequence). This TCR was recovered from a man aged 30 to 45 in good health. J is TRBJ2-1 and V is TRBV7-9; 8 bases are shared with TRBD2. Material: blood. In nucleotides, the CDR3 is TGTGCCAGCAGCTCCTTAGCGGGGTTCTACAATGAGCAGTTCTTC. This codes for CASSSLAGFYNEQFF.